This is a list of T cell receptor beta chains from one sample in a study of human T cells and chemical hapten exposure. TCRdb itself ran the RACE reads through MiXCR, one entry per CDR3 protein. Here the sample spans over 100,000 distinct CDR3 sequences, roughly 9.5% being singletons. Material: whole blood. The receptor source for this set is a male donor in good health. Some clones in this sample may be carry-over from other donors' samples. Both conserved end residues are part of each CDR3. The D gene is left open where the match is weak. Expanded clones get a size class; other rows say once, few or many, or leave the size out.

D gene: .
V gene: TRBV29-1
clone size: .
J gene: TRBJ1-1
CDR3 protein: CSVDEQGSNTEAFF
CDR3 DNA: TGCAGCGTTGATGAGCAGGGTTCCAACACTGAAGCTTTCTTT

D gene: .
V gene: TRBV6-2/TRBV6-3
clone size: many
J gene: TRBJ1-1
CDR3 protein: CASSYGPNEAFF
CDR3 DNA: TGTGCCAGCAGTTACGGACCCAATGAAGCTTTCTTT

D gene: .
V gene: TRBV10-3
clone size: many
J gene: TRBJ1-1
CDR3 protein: CAISESKGWNTEAFF
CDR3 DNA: TGTGCCATCAGTGAGTCGAAGGGGTGGAACACTGAAGCTTTCTTT

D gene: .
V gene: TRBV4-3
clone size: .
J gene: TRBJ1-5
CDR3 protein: CASSQEFFRTASNQPQHF
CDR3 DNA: TGCGCCAGCAGCCAAGAGTTTTTCAGGACAGCAAGCAATCAGCCCCAGCATTTT

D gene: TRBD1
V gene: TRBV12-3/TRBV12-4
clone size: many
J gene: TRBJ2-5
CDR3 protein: CASSPTPTGDQETQYF
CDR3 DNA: TGTGCCAGCAGTCCCACCCCGACAGGGGACCAAGAGACCCAGTACTTC

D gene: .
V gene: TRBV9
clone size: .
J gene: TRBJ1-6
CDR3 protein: CASSGVTGNLHF
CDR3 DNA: TGTGCCAGCAGCGGGGTGACAGGCAACCTCCACTTT

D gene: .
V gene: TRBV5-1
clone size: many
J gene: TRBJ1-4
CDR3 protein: CASSHRESTNEKLFF
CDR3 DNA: TGCGCCAGCAGCCACAGGGAGTCAACTAATGAAAAACTGTTTTTT

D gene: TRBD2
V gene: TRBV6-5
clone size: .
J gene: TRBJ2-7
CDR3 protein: CASSYSTGGATHEQYF
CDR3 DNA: TGTGCCAGCAGTTATTCCACCGGGGGGGCAACCCACGAGCAGTACTTC

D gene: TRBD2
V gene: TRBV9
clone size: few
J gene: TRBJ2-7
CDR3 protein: CASSVASSGYEQYF
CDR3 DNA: TGTGCCAGCAGCGTAGCATCTAGCGGGTACGAGCAGTACTTC

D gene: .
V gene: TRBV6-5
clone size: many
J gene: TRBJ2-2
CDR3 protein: CASSYAGFGNTGELFF
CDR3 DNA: TGTGCCAGCAGTTACGCGGGGTTCGGGAACACCGGGGAGCTGTTTTTT

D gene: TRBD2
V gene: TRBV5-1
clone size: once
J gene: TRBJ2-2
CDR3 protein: CASSFFAGANTGELFF
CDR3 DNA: TGCGCCAGCAGCTTTTTTGCGGGAGCGAACACCGGGGAGCTGTTTTTT

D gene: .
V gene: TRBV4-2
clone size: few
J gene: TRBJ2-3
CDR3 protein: CASSPGGTVASTDTQYF
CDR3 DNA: TGTGCCAGCAGCCCAGGAGGGACCGTCGCTAGCACAGATACGCAGTATTTT

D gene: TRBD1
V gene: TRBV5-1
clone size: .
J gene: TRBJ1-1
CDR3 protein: CASSGTGDTEAFF
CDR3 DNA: TGCGCCAGCTCAGGGACAGGGGACACTGAAGCTTTCTTT

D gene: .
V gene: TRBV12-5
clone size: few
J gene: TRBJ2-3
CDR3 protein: CASGFSTSLQAGDTQYF
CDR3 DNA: TGTGCTAGTGGTTTCAGCACATCCTTGCAGGCTGGGGATACGCAGTATTTT

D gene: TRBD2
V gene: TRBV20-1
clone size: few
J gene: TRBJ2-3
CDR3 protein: CSAREPSGSTDTQYF
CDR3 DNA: TGCAGTGCTAGAGAGCCTAGCGGTAGCACAGATACGCAGTATTTT

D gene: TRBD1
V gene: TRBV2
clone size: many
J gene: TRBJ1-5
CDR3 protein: CASSAGQGAMMVQPQHF
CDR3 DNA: TGTGCCAGCAGTGCGGGACAGGGGGCTATGATGGTTCAGCCCCAGCATTTT

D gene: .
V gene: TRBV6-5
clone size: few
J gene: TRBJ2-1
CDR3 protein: CASSPRDGKRNEQFF
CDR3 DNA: TGTGCCAGCAGCCCACGGGACGGGAAGAGAAATGAGCAGTTCTTC

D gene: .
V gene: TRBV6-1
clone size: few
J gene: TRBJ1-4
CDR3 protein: CASSEETGPATNEKLFF
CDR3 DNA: TGTGCCAGCAGTGAAGAAACCGGGCCGGCAACTAATGAAAAACTGTTTTTT

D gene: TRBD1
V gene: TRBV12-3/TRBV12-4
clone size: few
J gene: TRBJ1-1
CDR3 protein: CASRRWDREMSTEAFF
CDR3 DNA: TGTGCCAGCAGGAGATGGGACAGGGAGATGAGCACTGAAGCTTTCTTT

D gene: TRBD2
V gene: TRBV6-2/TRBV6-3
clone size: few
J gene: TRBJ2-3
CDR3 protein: CASSSEAIAGIADTQYF
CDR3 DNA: TGTGCCAGCAGTTCCGAGGCGATAGCGGGGATCGCAGATACGCAGTATTTT

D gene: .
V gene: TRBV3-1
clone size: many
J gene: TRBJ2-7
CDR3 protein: CASSQGRHPEQYF
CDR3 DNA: TGTGCCAGCAGCCAAGGCAGGCACCCTGAGCAGTACTTC

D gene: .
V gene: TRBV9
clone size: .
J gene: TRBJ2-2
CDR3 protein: CASSVGTEIHGELFF
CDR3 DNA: TGTGCCAGCAGCGTAGGGACGGAAATACACGGGGAGCTGTTTTTT

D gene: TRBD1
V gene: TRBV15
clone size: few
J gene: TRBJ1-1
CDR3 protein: CATSGTGDTEAFF
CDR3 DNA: TGTGCCACCAGCGGGACAGGGGACACTGAAGCTTTCTTT

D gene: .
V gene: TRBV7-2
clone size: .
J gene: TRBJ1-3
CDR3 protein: CASGRQETGNTIYF
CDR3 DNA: TGTGCCAGCGGACGACAGGAAACTGGAAACACCATATATTTT

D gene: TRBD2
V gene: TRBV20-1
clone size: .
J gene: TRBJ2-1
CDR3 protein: CSASPRGGGAFEQFF
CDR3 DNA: TGCAGTGCTTCTCCCCGAGGCGGGGGGGCATTTGAGCAGTTCTTC

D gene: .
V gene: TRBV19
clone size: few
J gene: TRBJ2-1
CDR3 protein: CASSIAQENEQFF
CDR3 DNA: TGTGCCAGTAGTATTGCACAGGAGAATGAGCAGTTCTTC

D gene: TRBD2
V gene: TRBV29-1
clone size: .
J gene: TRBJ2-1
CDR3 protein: CSITGTSSYNEQFF
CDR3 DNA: TGCAGCATCACCGGGACTAGCTCCTACAATGAGCAGTTCTTC